These 19 T cell receptor beta chains were sequenced from one sample in a study of T cell responses to AZD1222 COVID-19 vaccine. The assay was immunoSEQ multiplex PCR, and TCRdb's table has in-frame clones only and misses some. The data contain roughly 96,000 clones, approximately 88% of them singletons. The input for sequencing was peripheral blood, taken 28 days after the second AZD1222 dose. These receptors came from an adult who received the AZD1222 COVID-19 vaccine.

The chain employs TRBV7-9 and TRBJ1-4; no firm D call. The length of the CDR3 is 15 residues. The germline V and J ends were trimmed by 1 base and 5 bases, with 11 bases remaining between them. Germline V lookup: CDR1 SEHNR, CDR2 FQNEAQ (reference sequence). As DNA, the CDR3 is TGTGCCAGCAGCTTAGGGGAAATAAAGAATGAAAAACTGTTTTTT. It translates to CASSLGEIKNEKLFF.

V gene TRBV12-5 combines with J gene TRBJ2-5, with D possibly matching TRBD2 (5 bases). The CDR3 is made up of 13 amino acids. Trimming left V 6 bases short and J 4 bases short, with 12 bases between. Looked up from germline, CDR1 is LGHNT and CDR2 is FRNRAP. In DNA, the CDR3 is TGTGCTAGTGGCCCCGACCGGGGAGAGACCCAGTACTTC. Translated: CASGPDRGETQYF.

V usage is TRBV5-1 and J usage is TRBJ2-5, with 10 positions matching TRBD2. With 2 bases clipped from V and 7 bases from J, the junction kept 14 bases outside the gene matches. Germline lookup yields CDR1 SGHRS and CDR2 YFSETQ. The length of the CDR3 is 17 residues. The CDR3 is CASSFVAGGPIEGTQYF. In DNA form, the CDR3 reads TGCGCCAGCAGCTTTGTAGCGGGAGGCCCGATTGAAGGGACCCAGTACTTC.

This clone appeared once. The rearrangement links TRBV30 to TRBJ2-6; D perhaps matches TRBD2 (5 bases). CDR3 size: 13 residues. The V and J ends lost 3 bases and 4 bases respectively, with 7 bases between them. Germline CDR1 and CDR2: GTSNPN and SVGIG (reference sequence). The CDR3 region has the DNA TGTGCCTGGAGCCCGGGGGGGGCCAACGTCCTGACTTTC. Its protein is CAWSPGGANVLTF.

The rearrangement uses TRBV6-5 and TRBJ1-5, with TRBD1 identical over 8 bases. The CDR3 sequence is 15 residues long. V lost 6 bases, J lost 1 base, and 5 bases stayed unmatched. Germline CDR1 and CDR2: MNHEY and SVGAGI. CDR3 protein: CASRRQGTSNQPQHF. CDR3 in DNA: TGTGCCAGCAGAAGACAGGGGACAAGCAATCAGCCCCAGCATTTT.

The chain is built from TRBV5-4 and TRBJ1-5; D is ambiguous. The CDR3 has 13 residues. Trimming removed 0 bases from V and 4 bases from J, with 5 bases in between. The germline gives CDR1 SGHNT, CDR2 YYREEE (reference sequence). The CDR3 is CASSLGWNQPQHF. The CDR3 nucleotides are TGTGCCAGCAGCTTGGGATGGAATCAGCCCCAGCATTTT.

The count of this clone is one. J is TRBJ1-1 and V is TRBV10-3, with TRBD1 identical over 8 bases. Germline V gives CDR1 ENHRY, CDR2 SYGVKD. The CDR3 runs to 15 residues. J lost 4 bases, V lost 5 bases, and 9 bases had no gene match. In nucleotides, the CDR3 is TGTGCCATCAGTCGACTACAGGGGGTGAGCACTGAAGCTTTCTTT. Protein sequence: CAISRLQGVSTEAFF.

The genes are TRBV9 and TRBJ1-1, with D hard to call. Deletions cut 4 bases from V and 1 base from J, with 11 bases between. Germline V CDR1 and CDR2: SGDLS, YYNGEE. This CDR3 is 14 amino acids long. The CDR3 sequence is CASSPPRTNTEAFF. In nucleotides, the CDR3 is TGTGCCAGCAGCCCCCCTCGAACGAACACTGAAGCTTTCTTT. Complete variable domain (other parts from reference TRBV9 and TRBJ1-1): DSGVTQTPKHLITATGQRVTLRCSPRSGDLSVYWYQQSLDQGLQFLIQYYNGEERAKGNILERFSAQQFPDLHSELNLSSLELGDSALYFCASSPPRTNTEAFFGQGTRLTVV.

The CDR3 loop reads CASSQQTSGGPDSYEQYF. CDR3 coding DNA: TGCGCCAGCAGCCAACAGACTAGCGGGGGGCCTGACTCCTACGAGCAGTACTTC. This chain connects TRBV4-1 to TRBJ2-7, with TRBD2 matching 13 bases. Germline trimming cut 2 bases from V and 0 bases from J; bases unmatched to any gene: 7. This CDR3 comprises 18 residues. The germline gives CDR1 MGHRA, CDR2 YSYEKL.

The J gene is TRBJ2-7, the V gene TRBV7-8, with 10 nucleotides matching TRBD1. After removal of 5 bases from V and 3 bases from J, the junction contained 7 bases not matched to a gene. Germline values: CDR1 SGHVS, CDR2 FQNEAQ. The CDR3 sequence is 15 residues long. The CDR3 loop is CASSAHRDRGYEQYF. The CDR3 nucleotides read TGTGCCAGCAGCGCCCACCGGGACAGGGGCTACGAGCAGTACTTC. The whole variable domain, filled in from reference TRBV7-8 and TRBJ2-7, reads GAGVSQSPRYKVAKRGQDVALRCDPISGHVSLFWYQQALGQGPEFLTYFQNEAQLDKSGLPSDRFFAERPEGSVSTLKIQRTQQEDSAVYLCASSAHRDRGYEQYFGPGTRLTVT.

The chain combines TRBV5-5 with TRBJ1-3; a weak D match, TRBD1 (6 bases). Per the germline V gene, CDR1 is SGHKS and CDR2 is YYEKEE (reference sequence). Trimming cost V 0 bases and J 10 bases, with 14 bases left between them. There are 14 residues in the CDR3. Here the CDR3 DNA reads TGTGCCAGCAGCTTGGACAGGGAGTCTTGGACCATATATTTT. This codes for CASSLDRESWTIYF.

This clone appeared a single time. The rearrangement joins TRBV19 to TRBJ1-5, with no clear D. Germline assignment: CDR1 LNHDA and CDR2 SQIVND (reference sequence). With 4 bases removed from V and 5 bases from J, the gap between germline ends came to 15 bases. CDR3 length: 15 amino acids. The CDR3 nucleotides are TGTGCCAGTAGTACCCTGGCGGGGAGTCATCAGCCCCAGCATTTT. This gives the protein CASSTLAGSHQPQHF. The whole variable domain, remainder taken from reference TRBV19 and TRBJ1-5, is DGGITQSPKYLFRKEGQNVTLSCEQNLNHDAMYWYRQDPGQGLRLIYYSQIVNDFQKGDIAEGYSVSREKKESFPLTVTSAQKNPTAFYLCASSTLAGSHQPQHFGDGTRLSIL.

The CDR3 DNA is TGTGCCAGCAGCCGGACTAGCCAGAACTACAATGAGCAGTTCTTC. Translating it yields CASSRTSQNYNEQFF. The chain uses TRBV7-8 and TRBJ2-1, with TRBD2 identical over 8 bases. This CDR3 has 15 amino acids. The V gene's germline CDR1 is SGHVS and CDR2 FQNEAQ. The V and J ends lost 5 bases and 3 bases, in that order; junction bases with no gene match: 6.

V usage is TRBV12-2 and J usage is TRBJ2-1; the table assigns TRBD2, which was not confirmed against the DNA. TRBV12-2 is designated a pseudogene. The CDR3 totals 19 residues. This CDR3 reads CASRLATFRGSPPYNEQFF. The CDR3 region has the DNA TGTGCAAGTCGCTTAGCGACCTTCCGCGGTTCCCCGCCCTACAATGAGCAGTTCTTC.

The genes are TRBV5-1 and TRBJ1-1, with TRBD1 as a possible D gene (5 bases). Trimming removed 0 bases from V and 3 bases from J, with 15 bases in between. CDR3 length: 16 amino acids. CDR1 and CDR2 from the germline V gene are SGHRS and YFSETQ. This chain's CDR3 is CASSLGGSRWDTEAFF. The CDR3 coding sequence is TGCGCCAGCAGCTTGGGGGGCTCTCGGTGGGACACTGAAGCTTTCTTT.

The J gene is TRBJ2-5, the V gene TRBV9; TRBD1 might be the D (6 bases). V was cut by 0 bases and J by 5 bases, with 11 bases left in between. Germline assignment: CDR1 SGDLS and CDR2 YYNGEE. The CDR3 runs 14 residues. The DNA of the CDR3 is TGTGCCAGCAGCGTAGGCACAGGGCCGGAGACCCAGTACTTC. This gives the protein CASSVGTGPETQYF.

This clone occurred a few times. The chain joins TRBV27 to TRBJ1-2; the D gene is possibly TRBD1 (6 bases). Germline V gene lookup returns CDR1 MNHEY and CDR2 SMNVEV (reference sequence). The CDR3 consists of 15 residues. Trimming took off 2 bases at V and 3 bases at J, with 13 bases between the two ends. In DNA, the CDR3 is TGTGCCAGCAGTTTAATTGGGGCAGGGGACTATGGCTACACCTTC. Translating it yields CASSLIGAGDYGYTF.

The chain links TRBV30 to TRBJ2-3; maybe TRBD2 (5 bases). V gave up 1 base and J gave up 3 bases, with 14 bases separating them. The CDR3 runs 15 residues. CDR1 and CDR2 (germline): GTSNPN, SVGIG (reference sequence). CDR3 sequence: CAWSADGMGTDTQYF. For the CDR3, the DNA is TGTGCCTGGAGTGCTGACGGGATGGGTACAGATACGCAGTATTTT.

The rearrangement uses TRBV6-5 and TRBJ1-1; weak D call: TRBD1 (5 bases). Trimming took 6 bases from V and 1 from J, leaving 9 bases between them. The CDR3 extends over 13 amino acids. Germline lookup yields CDR1 MNHEY and CDR2 SVGAGI. In DNA, the CDR3 is TGTGCCAGCAGGAACACAGGGAACACTGAAGCTTTCTTT. It encodes CASRNTGNTEAFF.